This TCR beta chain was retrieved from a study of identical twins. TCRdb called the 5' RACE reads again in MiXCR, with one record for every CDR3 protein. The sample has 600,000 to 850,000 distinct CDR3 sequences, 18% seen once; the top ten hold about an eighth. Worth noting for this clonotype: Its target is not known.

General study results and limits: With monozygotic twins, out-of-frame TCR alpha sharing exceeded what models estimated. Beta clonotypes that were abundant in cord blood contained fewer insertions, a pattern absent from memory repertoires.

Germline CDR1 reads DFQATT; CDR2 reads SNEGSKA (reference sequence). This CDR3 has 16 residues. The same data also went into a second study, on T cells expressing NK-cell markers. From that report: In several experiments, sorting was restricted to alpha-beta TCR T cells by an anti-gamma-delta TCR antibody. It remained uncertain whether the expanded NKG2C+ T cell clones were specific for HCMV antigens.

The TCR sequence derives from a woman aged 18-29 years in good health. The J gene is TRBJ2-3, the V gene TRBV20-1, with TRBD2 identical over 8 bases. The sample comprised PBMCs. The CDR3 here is CSGSPSGGGPPDTQYF. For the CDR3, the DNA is TGCAGCGGTTCCCCCTCGGGCGGGGGGCCCCCAGATACGCAGTATTTT.